This is a list of T cell receptor beta chains from one sample in a study of cytomegalovirus exposure and HLA in healthy donors. This table comes from immunoSEQ multiplex PCR, and its TCRdb copy is limited to in-frame clones, with some not included. The profile covers roughly 120,000 clones, with 65% to 90% appearing a single time and roughly 12% taken by the ten largest. Sequencing input: PBMCs. These receptors were taken from a male donor in good health and CMV-seropositive. The CDR3 runs from the conserved cysteine through the conserved F or W. Fields, in order: V gene, J gene, clone size, D gene, CDR3 DNA, CDR3 protein. The D gene is left open where the match is weak. Rows give clone size only sometimes, using once, few, many, or a class for an expanded clone.

v_gene: TRBV6-5; j_gene: TRBJ1-4; abundance: .; d_gene: .; CDR3nt: TGTGCCAGCAGACCGGGGCGAGGGGGTGAAAAACTGTTTTTT; CDR3aa: CASRPGRGGEKLFF
v_gene: TRBV7-9; j_gene: TRBJ1-4; abundance: .; d_gene: TRBD1; CDR3nt: TGTGCCAGCAGCCCCGACCTGACAGGGACTAATGAAAAACTGTTTTTT; CDR3aa: CASSPDLTGTNEKLFF
v_gene: TRBV19; j_gene: TRBJ1-1; abundance: few; d_gene: TRBD1; CDR3nt: TGTGCCGCACAGGGGATGAACACTGAAGCTTTCTTT; CDR3aa: CAAQGMNTEAFF
v_gene: TRBV7-2; j_gene: TRBJ1-1; abundance: .; d_gene: TRBD1; CDR3nt: TGTGCCAGCAGCTTAGGCCACAGGGGAACTGAAGCTTTCTTT; CDR3aa: CASSLGHRGTEAFF
v_gene: TRBV27; j_gene: TRBJ1-4; abundance: .; d_gene: .; CDR3nt: TGTGCCAGCAGTCGCGGGGGCGACGAAAAACTGTTTTTT; CDR3aa: CASSRGGDEKLFF
v_gene: TRBV19; j_gene: TRBJ1-5; abundance: few; d_gene: .; CDR3nt: TGTGCCAGTAGTCTCCTTCGGGGGGCCAAGGAACAGCCCCAGCATTTT; CDR3aa: CASSLLRGAKEQPQHF
v_gene: TRBV27; j_gene: TRBJ2-7; abundance: .; d_gene: .; CDR3nt: TGTGCCAGCAGTTTGGGGGGTGTCTCCTACGAGCAGTACTTC; CDR3aa: CASSLGGVSYEQYF
v_gene: TRBV2; j_gene: TRBJ2-1; abundance: .; d_gene: .; CDR3nt: TGTGCCAGCAGTGGGCTGAGGAATGAGCAGTTCTTC; CDR3aa: CASSGLRNEQFF
v_gene: TRBV23-1; j_gene: TRBJ1-5; abundance: .; d_gene: .; CDR3nt: TGCGCCATTTTGGACTCTAGCAATCAGCCCCAGCATTTT; CDR3aa: CAILDSSNQPQHF
v_gene: TRBV30; j_gene: TRBJ1-2; abundance: .; d_gene: .; CDR3nt: TGTGCCTGGAGCAACGGCGGATTCTATGGCTACACCTTC; CDR3aa: CAWSNGGFYGYTF
v_gene: TRBV7-2; j_gene: TRBJ1-1; abundance: once; d_gene: .; CDR3nt: TGTGCCAGCAGCTTGGGAGCGAACACTGAAGCTTTCTTT; CDR3aa: CASSLGANTEAFF
v_gene: TRBV19; j_gene: TRBJ2-3; abundance: .; d_gene: .; CDR3nt: TGTGCCAGTAGTATGGACTCCACAGATACGCAGTATTTT; CDR3aa: CASSMDSTDTQYF
v_gene: TRBV13; j_gene: TRBJ2-7; abundance: .; d_gene: .; CDR3nt: TGTGCCAGCAGCTTAACTAGCTACGAGCAGTACTTC; CDR3aa: CASSLTSYEQYF
v_gene: TRBV6-1; j_gene: TRBJ2-7; abundance: .; d_gene: TRBD2; CDR3nt: TGTGCCAGCACCTGGACTAGCGGTGCGGTCTACGAGCAGTACTTC; CDR3aa: CASTWTSGAVYEQYF
v_gene: TRBV21-1; j_gene: TRBJ2-5; abundance: .; d_gene: .; CDR3nt: TGTGCCAGCAGCAAAGGAACAGGGGTGCATTTTGGAGAGACCCAGTACTTC; CDR3aa: CASSKGTGVHFGETQYF
v_gene: TRBV28; j_gene: TRBJ2-5; abundance: .; d_gene: .; CDR3nt: TGTGCCACGCAGTTACTAGCATTAGGCTCGTCCCAGTACTTC; CDR3aa: CATQLLALGSSQYF
v_gene: TRBV9; j_gene: TRBJ2-1; abundance: .; d_gene: .; CDR3nt: TGTGCCAGCAGCCCGGGACTGCAGGATGAGCAGTTCTTC; CDR3aa: CASSPGLQDEQFF
v_gene: TRBV11-2; j_gene: TRBJ1-3; abundance: .; d_gene: .; CDR3nt: TGTGCCAGCAGTGGAGGCCCTGGAAACACCATATATTTT; CDR3aa: CASSGGPGNTIYF
v_gene: TRBV7-8; j_gene: TRBJ2-7; abundance: .; d_gene: .; CDR3nt: TGTGCCAGCAGCCCCGGGACTCAGAGGAGGCAGTACTTC; CDR3aa: CASSPGTQRRQYF
v_gene: TRBV10-3; j_gene: TRBJ2-1; abundance: .; d_gene: TRBD2; CDR3nt: TGTGCCATCAGTGCTATAGCGGGAGACTATGAGCAGTTCTTC; CDR3aa: CAISAIAGDYEQFF
v_gene: TRBV7-9; j_gene: TRBJ2-3; abundance: .; d_gene: .; CDR3nt: TGTGCCAGCAGCCCCCCCCTAGCGCGATCCACAGATACGCAGTATTTT; CDR3aa: CASSPPLARSTDTQYF
v_gene: TRBV5-4; j_gene: TRBJ2-1; abundance: .; d_gene: TRBD1; CDR3nt: TGTGCCAGCAGCTCGCGGACAGGTTCGAGGTACAATGAGCAGTTCTTC; CDR3aa: CASSSRTGSRYNEQFF
v_gene: TRBV27; j_gene: TRBJ2-1; abundance: .; d_gene: .; CDR3nt: TGTGCCAGCAGTTTATCGAGCGGTGGCTACAATGAGCAGTTCTTC; CDR3aa: CASSLSSGGYNEQFF